The 10 T cell receptor beta chains below all came from one sample that was sequenced in a study of human T cells and chemical hapten exposure (dated by TCRdb to 2020 to 2023). During library preparation, unique molecular identifiers were attached to individual cDNA molecules so that TCRs could be counted quantitatively and reproducibly. In TCRdb, the public reads were trimmed at Q25 with fastp and aligned with MiXCR, with productive beta chains retained. Duplicate CDR3 protein sequences are folded into a single record with the most common DNA and genes. In all, the sample holds some 4,100 distinct CDR3 sequences, and around 49% of those were seen once. The ten largest clones add up to roughly 3.2% of the sample. Interpreted using the paper, the treatment or condition label stands for: therapeutic diphenylcyclopropenone sensitization with weekly scalp DPC. Sequencing used whole blood, obtained before DPC sensitization or 2, 6, or about 24 weeks after (not recorded which). The receptors derive from an adult with alopecia areata. Some clones in this sample may be carry-over from other donors' samples. This table probably holds off-target reads from a library built for another chain.

V and J are TRBV5-6 and TRBJ2-5, with 7 bases that match TRBD1. V lost 3 bases, J lost 2 bases, and 1 base stayed unmatched. The CDR3 consists of 13 residues. CDR1 and CDR2 (germline): SGHDT, YYEEEE. This chain's CDR3 is CASSWDRQETQYF. CDR3 coding DNA: TGTGCCAGCAGCTGGGACAGACAAGAGACCCAGTACTTC.

The V gene is TRBV7-6, the J gene TRBJ2-2; 10 positions match TRBD2. This CDR3 region has 16 residues. The junction had 3 bases not matched to a gene; V was cut back by 4 bases and J by 1 base. The germline V gene encodes CDR1 SGHVS and CDR2 FNYEAQ. The CDR3: CASSSRTSGNTGELFF. The CDR3 DNA follows: TGTGCCAGCAGCTCAAGGACTAGCGGGAACACCGGGGAGCTGTTTTTT. The variable domain in full, with the rest retrieved from reference TRBV7-6 and TRBJ2-2, is GAGVSQSPRYKVTKRGQDVALRCDPISGHVSLYWYRQALGQGPEFLTYFNYEAQQDKSGLPNDRFSAERPEGSISTLTIQRTEQRDSAMYRCASSSRTSGNTGELFFGEGSRLTVL.

The chain uses TRBV28 and TRBJ2-4; D unclear. The CDR3 runs 12 residues. V lost 7 bases and J lost 7, with 11 bases in between. Germline CDR1 is MDHEN and CDR2 is SYDVKM. The CDR3 protein is CASTPDQNIQYF. The DNA for the CDR3 is TGTGCCAGCACCCCCGACCAGAACATTCAGTACTTC.

By share, this clonotype counts as large. The gene calls are TRBV27 and TRBJ1-6; 8 bases line up with TRBD1. This CDR3 is 15 amino acids long. V was clipped by 6 bases and J by 9 bases; unmatched bases: 10. Germline V gene data show CDR1 as MNHEY and CDR2 as SMNVEV (reference sequence). The DNA of the CDR3 is TGTGCCAGCAGCCCACGCGACAGGGGAGCTTCACCCCTCCACTTT. It specifies CASSPRDRGASPLHF.

This clonotype was detected a few times. J is TRBJ2-7 and V is TRBV10-3; tentatively, D is TRBD1 (6 bases). CDR3 size: 13 residues. V dropped 3 bases and J dropped 5 bases, with 11 bases sitting between them. Per germline, CDR1 ENHRY and CDR2 SYGVKD. Here the CDR3 reads CAISDLYRDEQYF. The CDR3 DNA is TGTGCCATCAGTGACCTCTACAGGGACGAGCAGTACTTC.

V and J are TRBV7-7 and TRBJ2-2, with a possible D match to TRBD1 (5 bases). The CDR3 has 12 amino acids. V was pared by 6 bases and J by 7 bases, with 9 bases between. The V gene's germline CDR1 is SSHAT and CDR2 FNYEAQ (reference sequence). The CDR3 region is CASSPDSGELFF. The CDR3, as DNA: TGTGCCAGCAGTCCTGACAGCGGGGAGCTGTTTTTT.

V gene TRBV7-3 combines with J gene TRBJ2-3; D might be TRBD1 (5 bases). Trimming took off 5 bases at V and 6 bases at J, with 12 bases between the two ends. Germline V gene data show CDR1 as SGHTA and CDR2 as FQGTGA. The CDR3 consists of 13 residues. This CDR3 is CASSRDRVDTQYF. CDR3 in DNA: TGTGCCAGCAGCCGAGACAGAGTTGATACGCAGTATTTT.

This clonotype was found a few times. V gene TRBV11-3 combines with J gene TRBJ2-1; a possible D gene is TRBD2 (6 bases). V shed 1 base and J shed 4 bases, with 14 bases lying between them. The germline V gene encodes CDR1 SGHNT and CDR2 YENEEA. The CDR3 length is 16 residues. CDR3 region: CASSLGTGSGYNEQFF. For the CDR3, the DNA is TGTGCCAGCAGCTTAGGGACCGGGAGTGGATACAATGAGCAGTTCTTC.

This chain joins TRBV30 and TRBJ2-1, with a possible D match to TRBD2 (6 bases). The V end lost 2 bases, the J end lost 12 bases, and 14 bases lay between the germline ends. The CDR3 loop spans 12 amino acids. CDR1 GTSNPN and CDR2 SVGIG come from the germline V gene (reference sequence). DNA of the CDR3: TGTGCCTGGAGTCCCCTGGAGGGACTGCAGTTCTTC. Translating gives CAWSPLEGLQFF. The full variable domain, with the rest looked up from reference TRBV30 and TRBJ2-1, is SQTIHQWPATLVQPVGSPLSLECTVEGTSNPNLYWYRQAAGRGLQLLFYSVGIGQISSEVPQNLSASRPQDRQFILSSKKLLLSDSGFYLCAWSPLEGLQFFGPGTRLTVL.

This clonotype was found a few times. V gene TRBV5-1 combines with J gene TRBJ2-7, with TRBD2 matching 12 bases. Germline assignment: CDR1 SGHRS and CDR2 YFSETQ. The CDR3 is made up of 17 amino acids. With 3 bases clipped from V and 3 bases from J, the junction kept 10 bases outside the gene matches. The CDR3 DNA reads TGCGCCAGCAGCTCCCAGGGTTGGACTAGCGGGATCTACGAGCAGTACTTC. This sequence encodes CASSSQGWTSGIYEQYF.